One and the same sample provided the 15 T cell receptor beta chains below, sequenced in a study of blood T cell repertoires in COVID-19. Profiling relied on immunoSEQ multiplex PCR, and the TCRdb table lists in-frame clones only, not all of them. This sample has 200,000 to 300,000 clones; about 87% occur once, and the top ten carry roughly 4%. Input material: peripheral blood. All receptors come from a man in his 60s who had recovered from COVID-19.

This chain joins TRBV7-2 and TRBJ2-5; TRBD2 aligns across 13 bases. CDR3 length equals 19 residues. Germline assignment: CDR1 SGHTA and CDR2 FQGNSA. With V trimmed by 5 bases and J by 5 bases, 17 bases remained unmatched. Here the CDR3 DNA reads TGTGCCAGCAGCACACAGGAGGGACTAGCGGGACCCAGGGGTGAGACCCAGTACTTC. This codes for CASSTQEGLAGPRGETQYF.

This rearrangement joins TRBV21-1 to TRBJ1-6; the table's D call, TRBD1, has no DNA check behind it. TRBV21-1 is reported as a pseudogene. The CDR3 covers 17 residues. The CDR3 DNA reads TGTGCCAGCAGCGACCTTGTTTTGACAGGTTTAAATTCACCCCTCCACTTT. This encodes CASSDLVLTGLNSPLHF.

This clone occurred once. The chain joins TRBV15 to TRBJ2-7; TRBD1 matches at 8 bases. Germline CDR1 LNHNV, CDR2 YYDKDF (reference sequence). Trimming at V came to 0 bases and at J to 5 bases, leaving 3 bases not matched to a gene. CDR3 size: 14 residues. In DNA, the CDR3 is TGTGCCACCAGCAGAGACAGGACAGGGAACGAGCAGTACTTC. As protein: CATSRDRTGNEQYF.

This clone was seen a single time. The gene calls are TRBV7-2 and TRBJ2-1; 14 bases map to TRBD2. J gave up 8 bases and V 5 bases, and 5 bases lay outside the gene matches. The CDR3 contains 15 residues. CDR1 is SGHTA and CDR2 is FQGNSA in the germline V gene. The CDR3 is CASSGGLAGGYEQFF. For the CDR3, the DNA is TGTGCCAGCAGCGGCGGACTAGCGGGGGGCTATGAGCAGTTCTTC.

This chain connects TRBV21-1 to TRBJ2-2; the table's D gene call, TRBD2, was not cross checked with the DNA. TRBV21-1 is annotated as a pseudogene. This CDR3 is 14 amino acids long. CDR3 coding DNA: TGTGCCAGCATAGCGGGGGGCTTCACCGGGGAGCTGTTTTTT. Its translation is CASIAGGFTGELFF.

This chain uses TRBV6-6 with TRBJ2-3, with D perhaps TRBD1 (6 bases). Per germline, CDR1 MNHNY and CDR2 SVGAGI (reference sequence). This CDR3 is 13 amino acids long. V shed 6 bases and J shed 4 bases, with 11 bases lying between them. In DNA, the CDR3 is TGTGCCAGCAGCCCAGGGGTCCCAGATACGCAGTATTTT. Its protein is CASSPGVPDTQYF.

V usage is TRBV1 and J usage is TRBJ2-3; TRBD2, the table's D call, lacks a check against the DNA. TRBV1 is a pseudogene. The CDR3 loop spans 16 amino acids. The DNA of the CDR3 is TGCACCAGCACCCGCACTGCCAAAAATTCCACAGATACGCAGTATTTT. This sequence encodes CTSTRTAKNSTDTQYF.

This sequence joins TRBV5-1 and TRBJ1-1; 10 bases are a match to TRBD1. The CDR3 is 16 amino acids. Germline V gene data show CDR1 as SGHRS and CDR2 as YFSETQ. The V gene end was trimmed by 4 bases and the J gene end by 0 bases; junction bases not matched to a gene: 6. The CDR3 loop is CASSERQGAVNTEAFF. The CDR3 DNA follows: TGCGCCAGCAGCGAACGACAGGGGGCGGTGAACACTGAAGCTTTCTTT.

The chain is built from TRBV2 and TRBJ2-1, with 9 bases identical to TRBD2. With V trimmed by 3 bases and J by 8 bases, 8 bases remained unmatched. The CDR3 totals 15 residues. Germline CDR1 reads SNHLY; CDR2 reads FYNNEI. The CDR3 region is CASSELGTSLDEQFF. The CDR3 DNA is TGTGCCAGCAGTGAGCTAGGGACTAGCCTTGATGAGCAGTTCTTC.

This chain joins TRBV5-1 and TRBJ2-7; 8 positions match TRBD1. Germline V CDR1 and CDR2: SGHRS, YFSETQ. J gave up 2 bases and V 3 bases, and 7 bases lay outside the gene matches. The CDR3 has 15 residues. The CDR3 DNA sequence: TGCGCCAGCAGCTCCGACAGGGGTCCTCCCTACGAGCAGTACTTC. This encodes CASSSDRGPPYEQYF.

This chain uses TRBV12-3 or TRBV12-4 with TRBJ2-1, with D tentatively TRBD1 (6 bases). Deletions cut 8 bases from V and 7 bases from J, with 12 bases between. The CDR3 runs 12 residues. The CDR3 DNA reads TGTGCCAGCGGGGGCGGGCTTAATGAGCAGTTCTTC. As protein: CASGGGLNEQFF.

J is TRBJ1-6 and V is TRBV4-1, with TRBD1 identical over 8 bases. This CDR3 region has 15 residues. CDR1 and CDR2 from the germline V gene are MGHRA and YSYEKL. V trimming: 3 bases; J trimming: 5 bases; junction bases outside the gene matches: 3. The chain's CDR3 is CASSQRTGNNSPLHF. The CDR3 DNA reads TGCGCCAGCAGCCAGCGGACAGGGAATAATTCACCCCTCCACTTT.

The chain couples TRBV7-3 to TRBJ1-2, with 9 nucleotides matching TRBD1. The germline V gene has CDR1 SGHTA and CDR2 FQGTGA. The CDR3 covers 13 residues. The V segment lost 5 bases and the J segment 7 bases; nucleotides outside the gene matches: 5. CDR3 DNA: TGTGCCAGCAGCCGGGACAGGGAAGGTGGCTACACCTTC. Protein: CASSRDREGGYTF. The full variable domain, its missing parts supplied by reference TRBV7-3 and TRBJ1-2, is GAGVSQTPSNKVTEKGKYVELRCDPISGHTALYWYRQSLGQGPEFLIYFQGTGAADDSGLPNDRFFAVRPEGSVSTLKIQRTERGDSAVYLCASSRDREGGYTFGSGTRLTVV.

V and J are TRBV6-5 and TRBJ1-2; D is perhaps TRBD1 (6 bases). V was clipped by 2 bases and J by 7 bases, with 11 bases between them. The germline V gene encodes CDR1 MNHEY and CDR2 SVGAGI. CDR3 length equals 13 residues. DNA of the CDR3: TGTGCCAGCAGTTACATGGGGGCTGGTGGCTACACCTTC. It translates to CASSYMGAGGYTF.

The chain is built from TRBV27 and TRBJ1-1, with 8 bases aligning to TRBD1. Germline CDR1 and CDR2: MNHEY and SMNVEV (reference sequence). There are 16 residues in the CDR3. V trimming: 7 bases; J trimming: 3 bases; junction bases outside the gene matches: 13. CDR3 loop: CASTHGRTGSHTEAFF. The CDR3 region has the DNA TGTGCCAGCACCCATGGGCGGACAGGGAGCCACACTGAAGCTTTCTTT.